This T cell receptor (beta chain) is from a study of T cells in localized non-small cell lung cancer. TCRdb keeps only in-frame clones here, not all; method: immunoSEQ multiplex PCR. This sample has under 35,000 clones, with 91% found just once. V lost 6 bases and J lost 6, with 15 bases in between. Germline CDR1 and CDR2: LNHDA and SQIVND (reference sequence). This CDR3 contains 13 residues. The input for sequencing was peripheral blood, taken before any cancer treatment. The rearrangement joins TRBV19 to TRBJ2-7, with D unresolved. The source is a female donor at least 60 years old with stage I lung adenocarcinoma. CDR3 DNA sequence: TGTGCCAGTAGCCCCTCGCCCTTAGTCGAGCAGTACTTC. Protein product: CASSPSPLVEQYF.